This TCR beta chain appears in the sequencing data of a study of CD4 T cells in relation to SARS-CoV-2 and coronaviruses. The overall study: ViraFEST: approximately 10-day antigen culture of PBMCs, then TCR beta CDR3 sequencing. General study points: Monoreactive clones expanded significantly more to SARS-CoV-2 than crossreactive clones did. No crossreactivity against non-spike viral proteins was tested here.

In the case of this clone: Its antigen remains unidentified.

Sequencing was performed with immunoSEQ multiplex PCR; in TCRdb, only in-frame clones are kept and a portion is missing. This table has about 36,000 clones, around 80% appearing once. CD4 enrichment then naive enrichment separated naive from memory CD4+ cells. V trimming: 4 bases; J trimming: 4 bases; junction bases outside the gene matches: 8. This CDR3 has 15 residues. The germline CDR1 and CDR2 sequences are SGHTA and FQGTGA. The sequence came from an adult with COVID-19. The sequenced sample was memory CD4+ T cells from PBMCs, cultured in vitro. This rearrangement joins TRBV7-3 to TRBJ1-1, with TRBD1 identical over 8 bases. Written as DNA, the CDR3 is TGTGCCAGCAGCTCCCCGACAGGGGTGCTCACTGAAGCTTTCTTT. Amino acid sequence: CASSSPTGVLTEAFF.